One T cell receptor beta chain is described in this entry. As yet, its antigen is unknown. CDR3 length equals 15 residues. Germline CDR1 reads LNHDA; CDR2 reads SQIVND (reference sequence). Between the trimmed V and J ends, which lost 6 bases and 0 bases, there was a span of 14 bases. This sample was included in a study of cytomegalovirus exposure and HLA in healthy donors. General observations from the study: The listing of roughly 160 TCR beta chains classed them as cytomegalovirus-associated. An Asian-associated ancestry cluster reportedly showed fewer N-insertions than the roughly 700-donor mean in a later analysis.

Use of 60 Vbeta and 13 Jbeta primers characterized the PCR. Sequencing was performed with immunoSEQ multiplex PCR; in TCRdb, only in-frame clones are kept and a portion is missing. The sample lists 150,000 to 180,000 clones, about 80% seen once, with 4% in the top ten. The sequence was obtained from a woman in her 40s in good health and CMV-seronegative. Sequencing was performed on PBMCs. The genes are TRBV19 and TRBJ1-1, with TRBD1 as a possible D gene (5 bases). The CDR3 bases are TGTGCCAGTAGGGGGCCGGACATATTGAACACTGAAGCTTTCTTT. Translating it yields CASRGPDILNTEAFF. The variable domain in full, completed from reference TRBV19 and TRBJ1-1, reads DGGITQSPKYLFRKEGQNVTLSCEQNLNHDAMYWYRQDPGQGLRLIYYSQIVNDFQKGDIAEGYSVSREKKESFPLTVTSAQKNPTAFYLCASRGPDILNTEAFFGQGTRLTVV.